One T cell receptor beta chain is described in this entry. Its target is unknown. This record comes from a study of T cell responses to AZD1222 COVID-19 vaccine. Study-wide results and limits: Baseline seropositivity characterized only six AZD1222 recipients. It was only after the peak T cell response that any repertoires were sampled. Clonal diversity may have been underestimated, and the donors were mostly white British, with more females than males. Reportedly, close to half of spike-specific TCRs are directed against unmutated variant regions.

CDR3 length: 15 amino acids. With 0 bases clipped from V and 8 bases from J, the junction kept 10 bases outside the gene matches. The germline gives CDR1 SGHDT, CDR2 YYEEEE. Only in-frame clones appear in the TCRdb table, and some are missing; sequencing was by immunoSEQ multiplex PCR. The sample yields about 150,000 clones, roughly nine tenths seen once. This chain uses TRBV5-6 with TRBJ2-5, with TRBD2 matching over 7 bases. Sequencing was performed on peripheral blood, taken on day 0 of AZD1222 vaccination. The clonotype was recovered from an adult in good health. This chain's CDR3 is CASSLEDLGGGTQYF. For the CDR3, the DNA is TGTGCCAGCAGCTTGGAGGATTTGGGCGGGGGAACCCAGTACTTC.